Listed here is a single T cell receptor (beta chain). Trimming at V came to 7 bases and at J to 6 bases, leaving 10 bases not matched to a gene. The length of the CDR3 is 15 residues. Germline loops: CDR1 MNHEY, CDR2 SVGAGI. These data are taken from a study of cytomegalovirus exposure and HLA in healthy donors. Sampled while nominally healthy, donors likely had unrecorded immune exposures. 13 Jbeta primers and 60 Vbeta primers were used for the PCR. Profiled with immunoSEQ multiplex PCR; TCRdb holds only in-frame clones, not every one. The sample lists fewer than 200,000 clones; roughly 80% were seen once.

This chain joins TRBV6-5 and TRBJ2-1; 9 bases agree with TRBD2. Sequencing was performed on PBMCs. The receptor was derived from a man aged 18 to 35 in good health and CMV-seronegative. CDR3: CASKGYGGRGNEQFF. The CDR3 bases are TGTGCCAGCAAGGGGTACGGCGGGAGGGGCAATGAGCAGTTCTTC.